These T cell receptor beta chains were read from a single sample in a study of beta chain features in type 1 diabetes. Sequenced by immunoSEQ multiplex PCR; TCRdb stores in-frame clones only, minus some. The sample records hundreds of thousands of clones, over 11% being singletons. The source material was naive CD4+ T cells from blood. The receptors here all came from a man aged 18 to 29 with type 1 diabetes. CDR3s include the opening cysteine and the closing phenylalanine or tryptophan. The D gene is left open where the match is weak. Rows give clone size only sometimes, using once, few, many, or a class for an expanded clone.

abundance	v_gene	j_gene	d_gene	CDR3nt	CDR3aa
.	TRBV18	TRBJ2-3	.	TGTGCCAGCTCACCACTGAAAGATACGCAGTATTTT	CASSPLKDTQYF
.	TRBV9	TRBJ1-4	.	TGTGCCAGCAGTGCTACAGGTTATAATGAAAAACTGTTTTTT	CASSATGYNEKLFF
few	TRBV7-2	TRBJ1-4	TRBD1	TGTGCCAGCAGCACCATGAGGGGGCCTGAAAAACTGTTTTTT	CASSTMRGPEKLFF
few	TRBV10-2	TRBJ2-7	.	TGCGCCAGCAGGCCCATAGGAGGGTTAGACGAGCAGTACTTC	CASRPIGGLDEQYF
few	TRBV5-6	TRBJ2-4	.	TGTGCCAGCAGCTTGCAGGGCATTCAGTACTTC	CASSLQGIQYF
few	TRBV10-3	TRBJ2-1	.	TGTGCCATCTGCGCGACTAGAGATTACAATGAGCAGTTCTTC	CAICATRDYNEQFF
few	TRBV23-1	TRBJ2-3	TRBD1	TGCGCCAGCCCAGGGGTACAGGGGCTTGAAATAGAAACAGATACGCAGTATTTT	CASPGVQGLEIETDTQYF
.	TRBV5-4	TRBJ2-1	.	TGTGCCAGCACTTTAGGGATGGACCACTACAATGAGCAGTTCTTC	CASTLGMDHYNEQFF
few	TRBV19	TRBJ1-1	.	TGTGCCAGTAGCCGACAGGCCGTATTCTGGAACATTGAAGCTTTCTTT	CASSRQAVFWNIEAFF
few	TRBV5-6	TRBJ2-3	TRBD2	TGTGCCAGCAGCTTTTCCGGGACTAGCGGGACAACAGATACGCAGTATTTT	CASSFSGTSGTTDTQYF
.	TRBV7-9	TRBJ2-3	.	TGTGCCAGCAGCTCACCCTCAGGGAGGACAGATACGCAGTATTTT	CASSSPSGRTDTQYF
.	TRBV2	TRBJ1-2	.	TGTGCCAGCAGTGAACGTAAGGGGGGCAACTATGGCTACACCTTC	CASSERKGGNYGYTF
few	TRBV30	TRBJ1-1	.	TGTGCCTGGAGTGTAGTATCCCTAGGGGTAGCTTTCTTT	CAWSVVSLGVAFF
.	TRBV28	TRBJ2-5	.	TGTGCCTCCACCGAAGGAGGCAAAGAGACCCAGTACTTC	CASTEGGKETQYF
.	TRBV18	TRBJ2-7	.	TGTGCCAGCTCACCATCGGGGGCGGGTGCGTCCTACGAGCAGTACTTC	CASSPSGAGASYEQYF
.	TRBV28	TRBJ2-7	TRBD1	TGTGCCAGCGGCCAAAATACAGGGGGAAGCTCCTACGAGCAGTACTTC	CASGQNTGGSSYEQYF
.	TRBV27	TRBJ2-7	.	TGTGCCAGCAGTTCCTCGACAGTATCCTACGAGCAGTACTTC	CASSSSTVSYEQYF
.	TRBV11-2	TRBJ2-5	.	TGTGCCAGCAGCTTAGTTCATACAGGTGCTGGGCTATACTTC	CASSLVHTGAGLYF
.	TRBV6-1	TRBJ1-1	.	TGTGCCGGGGCGGCAACGGTGAACACTGAAGCTTTCTTT	CAGAATVNTEAFF
.	TRBV29-1	TRBJ1-5	.	TGCAGCGTTGGCGGTGAGGGTTTCCAGCCCCAGCATTTT	CSVGGEGFQPQHF
.	TRBV10-3	TRBJ2-5	.	TGTGCCATCAGTGAGTCGAGTCCGGGCAGACCGTACCAAGAGACCCAGTACTTC	CAISESSPGRPYQETQYF
once	TRBV11-3	TRBJ2-7	.	TGTGCCAGCAGCTCTGGCGGAACCTACGAGCAGTACTTC	CASSSGGTYEQYF
.	TRBV7-9	TRBJ2-1	TRBD2	TGTGCCAGCAGCTTGAACCGGCGGGGGGATCCTAATGAGCAGTTCTTC	CASSLNRRGDPNEQFF
.	TRBV7-2	TRBJ1-2	.	TGTGCCAGCAGCTTAGCAGGGCCATTGCGGGGCTACACCTTC	CASSLAGPLRGYTF
.	TRBV5-1	TRBJ1-1	.	TGCGCCAGCAACGTGGCAGGCCACACTGAAGCTTTCTTT	CASNVAGHTEAFF
few	TRBV29-1	TRBJ1-2	TRBD1	TGCAGCGTTCATCCCACGGGACAGGGGGCTTACGGCTACACCTTC	CSVHPTGQGAYGYTF
few	TRBV7-9	TRBJ2-7	.	TGTGCCAGCAGCTTTTCGTCGCAGGGGAACGAGCAGTACTTC	CASSFSSQGNEQYF
.	TRBV30	TRBJ1-3	.	TGTGCCTGGTCCGGGAGCTCTGGAAACACCATATATTTT	CAWSGSSGNTIYF